This T cell receptor beta chain was sequenced for a study of metastatic and nonmetastatic thyroid tumors. TCRdb re-analyzed the PCR reads using MiXCR. The table shows tens of thousands of clones, with 30% occurring only once. V was pared by 0 bases and J by 2 bases, with 16 bases between. From germline, CDR1 is MNHEY and CDR2 SVGAGI. The CDR3 contains 17 residues. Thyroid surgery was preceded by no treatment in any patient. This clone was seen at least ten times. This TCR came from a female donor with papillary thyroid cancer or a benign thyroid nodule (not recorded which). Some clones in this sample may be carry-over from other donors' samples. V usage is TRBV6-5 and J usage is TRBJ2-5; possibly TRBD1 or TRBD2 for D (6 bases each). Specimen: blood. This CDR3 is CASSYSTIGGGQETQYF. The DNA of the CDR3 is TGTGCCAGCAGTTACTCTACAATCGGAGGGGGTCAAGAGACCCAGTACTTC.